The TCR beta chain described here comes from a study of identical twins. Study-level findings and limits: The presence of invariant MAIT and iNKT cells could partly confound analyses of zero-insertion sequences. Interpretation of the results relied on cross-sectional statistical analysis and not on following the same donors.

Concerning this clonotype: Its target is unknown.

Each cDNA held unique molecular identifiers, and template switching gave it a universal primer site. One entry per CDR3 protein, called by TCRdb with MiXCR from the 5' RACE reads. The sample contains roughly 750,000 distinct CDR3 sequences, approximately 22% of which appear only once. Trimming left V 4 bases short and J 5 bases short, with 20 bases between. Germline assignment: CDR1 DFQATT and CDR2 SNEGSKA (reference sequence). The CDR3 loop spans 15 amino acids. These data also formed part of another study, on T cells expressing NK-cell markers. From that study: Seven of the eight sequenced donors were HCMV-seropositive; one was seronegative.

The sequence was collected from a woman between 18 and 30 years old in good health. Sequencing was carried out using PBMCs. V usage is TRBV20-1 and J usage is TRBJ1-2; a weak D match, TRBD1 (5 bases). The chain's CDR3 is CSATPQGGALYGYTF. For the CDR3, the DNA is TGCAGTGCTACCCCGCAGGGCGGGGCTCTGTATGGCTACACCTTC.